The 17 T cell receptor beta chains in this list originate from one sample, sequenced in a study of cytomegalovirus exposure and HLA in healthy donors. Vbeta (60) and Jbeta (13) primers were used in the PCR. Some clones are missing from TCRdb's copy, which holds only in-frame ones; the method was immunoSEQ multiplex PCR. The sample contains approximately 100,000 clones, under 80% of which appear only once. Sequenced input: PBMCs. Receptors originate from a human donor in good health.

Here the CDR3 DNA reads TGTGCTAGTGGTCCCCGCAGGACAGGGGACGGCACTGAAGCTTTCTTT. It specifies CASGPRRTGDGTEAFF. This sequence joins TRBV12-5 and TRBJ1-1; TRBD1 matches 9 bases. Losses at the gene ends were 5 bases for V and 4 bases for J; bases not matched to a gene: 11. CDR3 length: 16 residues. Germline-derived CDR1 and CDR2 are LGHNT and FRNRAP.

The gene calls are TRBV7-2 and TRBJ1-1, with 8 bases lining up with TRBD1. Trimming cost V 5 bases and J 5 bases; bases outside gene matches: 7. This CDR3 is built from 14 residues. Germline assignment: CDR1 SGHTA and CDR2 FQGNSA. CDR3 DNA: TGTGCCAGCAGCGTTAGACAGGGGCAGACTGAAGCTTTCTTT. Its protein is CASSVRQGQTEAFF.

The genes are TRBV7-8 and TRBJ1-1; D is undetermined. The CDR3 has 14 amino acids. V was trimmed by 6 bases and J by 1 base, leaving 12 bases between them. Looked up from germline, CDR1 is SGHVS and CDR2 is FQNEAQ. CDR3 DNA: TGTGCCAGCAGTTCAAACAGCGGGAACACTGAAGCTTTCTTT. Translation gives CASSSNSGNTEAFF.

The DNA of the CDR3 is TGTGCCAGCAGAAGAGGGAAGAACACTGAAGCTTTCTTT. Translation: CASRRGKNTEAFF. The V gene is TRBV6-5, the J gene TRBJ1-1; D unclear. The CDR3 has 13 residues. Germline-derived CDR1 and CDR2 are MNHEY and SVGAGI. Trimming shortened V by 6 bases and J by 1 base, and 9 bases separated the two germline ends.

The V call is TRBV2, the J call TRBJ1-2, with TRBD1 identical over 7 bases. Germline V gives CDR1 SNHLY, CDR2 FYNNEI. The CDR3 runs 15 residues. Trimming took 8 bases from V and 4 from J; bases not matched to a gene: 13. The CDR3 region has the DNA TGTGCCAGCGACACTTCCGGGACAGCACTCTATGGCTACACCTTC. Amino acids: CASDTSGTALYGYTF.

The rearrangement uses TRBV5-1 and TRBJ2-5; D is perhaps TRBD2 (6 bases). Germline-derived CDR1 and CDR2 are SGHRS and YFSETQ. The V end lost 1 base, the J end lost 8 bases, and 15 bases lay between the germline ends. The CDR3 is 14 residues long. CDR3 region: CASSLRPQEGTQYF. CDR3 nucleotides: TGCGCCAGCAGCTTGAGACCGCAGGAGGGTACCCAGTACTTC. The full variable domain, rest sourced from reference TRBV5-1 and TRBJ2-5, is KAGVTQTPRYLIKTRGQQVTLSCSPISGHRSVSWYQQTPGQGLQFLFEYFSETQRNKGNFPGRFSGRQFSNSRSEMNVSTLELGDSALYLCASSLRPQEGTQYFGPGTRLLVL.

The gene calls are TRBV29-1 and TRBJ2-7; 7 nucleotides align to TRBD1. There are 12 residues in the CDR3. Germline V lookup: CDR1 SQVTM, CDR2 ANQGSEA. The trim removed 4 bases at V and 3 bases at J, leaving 3 bases unmatched. CDR3 nucleotide sequence: TGCAGCGTTGTAGGGGGCCACTACGAGCAGTACTTC. It yields the protein CSVVGGHYEQYF.

The V and J genes are TRBV10-3 and TRBJ2-3; 8 bases align to TRBD2. With V trimmed by 4 bases and J by 4 bases, 4 bases remained unmatched. The CDR3 spans 14 residues. Germline values: CDR1 ENHRY, CDR2 SYGVKD. For the CDR3, the DNA is TGTGCCATCAGTGTTGCGGGGGGCGCAGATACGCAGTATTTT. It is translated as CAISVAGGADTQYF.

This clone was seen only a few times. Other DNA sequences in the sample encode the same CDR3. The chain couples TRBV5-4 to TRBJ2-2, with a weak D call TRBD1 (5 bases). CDR3 size: 14 residues. The germline CDR1 and CDR2 sequences are SGHNT and YYREEE (reference sequence). Trimming removed 0 bases at V and 4 bases at J, with 7 bases between. The CDR3 loop reads CASSLVQGTGELFF. As DNA, the CDR3 is TGTGCCAGCAGCTTGGTGCAGGGCACCGGGGAGCTGTTTTTT.

The V and J genes are TRBV2 and TRBJ2-5; 8 bases map to TRBD2. Germline-derived CDR1 and CDR2 are SNHLY and FYNNEI. V gave up 6 bases and J gave up 7 bases; unmatched junction bases: 13. The CDR3 consists of 15 residues. The CDR3 sequence: CASRDGGGSYGTQYF. CDR3 DNA: TGTGCCAGCAGAGATGGCGGGGGGTCCTATGGGACCCAGTACTTC.

The chain has TRBV7-9 and TRBJ1-6; TRBD1 matches 7 bases. The V segment lost 3 bases and the J segment 8 bases; nucleotides outside the gene matches: 13. Germline CDR1 is SEHNR and CDR2 is FQNEAQ (reference sequence). CDR3 length: 17 amino acids. The CDR3 DNA reads as TGTGCCAGCAGCTTCGCAGGGGGAAGCCCCCTTGATTCACCCCTCCACTTT. Protein sequence: CASSFAGGSPLDSPLHF.

The chain recombines TRBV2 with TRBJ2-5; TRBD2 matches at 9 bases. CDR3 length: 15 amino acids. Germline-derived CDR1 and CDR2 are SNHLY and FYNNEI. Trimming took 7 bases from V and 5 from J; bases not matched to a gene: 11. The CDR3 region is CASTTSGSQGETQYF. The DNA of the CDR3 is TGTGCCAGCACCACTAGCGGGTCTCAAGGGGAGACCCAGTACTTC.

J is TRBJ2-2 and V is TRBV10-3; maybe TRBD1 (6 bases). The germline V gene has CDR1 ENHRY and CDR2 SYGVKD. Trimming took 3 bases from V and 2 from J, leaving 10 bases between them. The CDR3 runs to 15 residues. CDR3 sequence reads: CAISDSQGNTGELFF. CDR3 DNA: TGTGCCATCAGTGATTCACAGGGAAACACCGGGGAGCTGTTTTTT.

The chain carries TRBV25-1 and TRBJ1-4, with 8 bases aligning to TRBD1. Germline loops: CDR1 MGHDK, CDR2 SYGVNS. V gave up 2 bases and J gave up 8 bases; unmatched junction bases: 7. This CDR3 spans 15 amino acids. The CDR3 protein is CASSEPDRVAEKLFF. The DNA of the CDR3 is TGTGCCAGCAGTGAACCGGACAGGGTGGCAGAAAAACTGTTTTTT.

This chain uses TRBV5-1 with TRBJ1-2, with 9 bases aligning to TRBD1. This CDR3 contains 14 residues. Germline V gene lookup returns CDR1 SGHRS and CDR2 YFSETQ. The V and J ends lost 3 bases and 6 bases, in that order; junction bases with no gene match: 6. Here the CDR3 DNA reads TGCGCCAGCAGCTACGGGACAGGGAACGATGGCTACACCTTC. Translation gives CASSYGTGNDGYTF. Complete variable domain (other parts from reference TRBV5-1 and TRBJ1-2): KAGVTQTPRYLIKTRGQQVTLSCSPISGHRSVSWYQQTPGQGLQFLFEYFSETQRNKGNFPGRFSGRQFSNSRSEMNVSTLELGDSALYLCASSYGTGNDGYTFGSGTRLTVV.

The J gene is TRBJ2-3, the V gene TRBV4-1; possibly TRBD1 for D (5 bases). Between the trimmed V and J ends, which lost 0 bases and 3 bases, there was a span of 13 bases. The length of the CDR3 is 16 residues. The germline V gene encodes CDR1 MGHRA and CDR2 YSYEKL. CDR3 sequence: CASSQEGHLGTDTQYF. The CDR3 region has the DNA TGCGCCAGCAGCCAAGAGGGGCATCTAGGAACAGATACGCAGTATTTT.

There are a few counts of this clone. The V call is TRBV5-6, the J call TRBJ2-7, with a tentative D call TRBD1 (6 bases). V was clipped by 4 bases and J by 6 bases, with 14 bases between them. CDR1 and CDR2 (germline): SGHDT, YYEEEE. The CDR3 contains 13 residues. The CDR3 loop is CASSPTGLREQYF. CDR3 DNA: TGTGCCAGCAGCCCAACAGGGCTCCGCGAGCAGTACTTC.